The clone carrying this T cell receptor (beta chain) was seen only a few times. Its specificity is not known. The sample is drawn from a study of blood T cells in healthy people across ages. Study findings and constraints: Significant beta diversity loss was already apparent by age approximately 38, declining roughly linearly.

The length of the CDR3 is 16 residues. Germline CDR1 MDHEN, CDR2 SYDVKM. Trimming pared 5 bases from V and 0 bases from J, leaving 17 bases between. Together with a sample-barcoded 5' primer, a J-beta primer mix was included in a second PCR lasting roughly 6 to 12 cycles. TCRdb redid the calling of the 5' RACE reads with MiXCR, one entry per CDR3 protein. Seen here are about 2 million distinct CDR3 sequences, just under 50% observed once, and the top ten hold 2.1%. The rearrangement links TRBV28 to TRBJ2-7; D may be TRBD1 or TRBD2 (5 bases each). The sequence derives from a woman aged 40 to 50 in good health. The specimen sequenced was blood. The CDR3 nucleotides are TGTGCCAGCAGTGGGGGTATGGAACCGGACTCCTACGAGCAGTACTTC. Residues: CASSGGMEPDSYEQYF.